The text below deals with one T cell receptor (beta chain). Other DNA sequences in this sample translate to the same CDR3. As originally analysed: Quantification of nucleated cells was approximated via reference gene primer amplification. Libraries were prepared by immunoSEQ multiplex PCR; TCRdb keeps only in-frame clonotypes and omits some of them. The V and J calls and the clone size are those of that table, but D and trimming were determined from the DNA. The data show fewer than 300,000 clones, with 88% seen just once and 0.65% to 0.95% held by the top ten. V lost 6 bases and J lost 4; bases outside the gene matches: 4. The CDR3 loop spans 13 amino acids. These data belong to a study of blood T cell repertoires in COVID-19. Study-wide background: Donors in the United States, Italy and Spain gave samples during acute or convalescent COVID-19. The cDNA or gDNA used as material had been derived from T cells, B-cell-depleted T cells, or PBMCs.

The sequenced sample was peripheral blood. The TCR sequence derives from a woman aged 30 to 39 with acute or convalescent COVID-19. The V and J genes are TRBV12-3 or TRBV12-4 and TRBJ2-7; 9 nucleotides match TRBD2. CDR3 coding DNA: TGTGCCAGCAGGGGTAGCGGGAGTTACGAGCAGTACTTC. Its translation is CASRGSGSYEQYF.